A selection of T cell receptor beta chains follows, all from one sample in a study of blood T cell repertoires in COVID-19. Clones were read by immunoSEQ multiplex PCR, and TCRdb kept only the in-frame ones, dropping some. The sample carries 350,000 to 450,000 clones, about 90% recorded once. The specimen sequenced was PBMCs or T cells enriched from blood (not recorded which). These TCRs come from a man in his forties in a cohort exposed to, infected with or recovered from COVID-19 (not recorded which). CDR3s include the opening cysteine and the closing phenylalanine or tryptophan. Fields, in order: V gene, D gene, clone size, J gene, CDR3 protein, CDR3 DNA. The D gene is left open where the match is weak. The size entry is marked missing in some rows and otherwise reads once, few, many or a size class.

V: TRBV3-1/TRBV3-2
D: NA
size: NA
J: TRBJ2-7
CDR3: CASSFLSGYEQYF
DNA: TGTGCCAGCAGCTTCCTTAGCGGCTACGAGCAGTACTTC

V: TRBV11-2
D: NA
size: NA
J: TRBJ2-3
CDR3: CASSLNPSSTDTQYF
DNA: TGTGCCAGCAGCCTAAATCCTTCTAGCACAGATACGCAGTATTTT

V: TRBV7-9
D: NA
size: NA
J: TRBJ1-3
CDR3: CASSSTGTSGNTIYF
DNA: TGTGCCAGCAGCTCCACAGGAACGTCTGGAAACACCATATATTTT

V: TRBV6-5
D: NA
size: NA
J: TRBJ1-6
CDR3: CASLFTGNNSPLHF
DNA: TGTGCCAGCCTATTTACAGGGAATAATTCACCCCTCCACTTT

V: TRBV13
D: TRBD1
size: NA
J: TRBJ2-2
CDR3: CASSTGETGELFF
DNA: TGTGCCAGCAGCACAGGGGAAACCGGGGAGCTGTTTTTT

V: TRBV18
D: NA
size: NA
J: TRBJ2-3
CDR3: CASSPSGDTQYF
DNA: TGTGCCAGCTCACCTTCGGGGGATACGCAGTATTTT

V: TRBV25-1
D: TRBD1
size: NA
J: TRBJ1-2
CDR3: CASSETTGGPGYTF
DNA: TGTGCCAGCAGTGAAACAACAGGGGGGCCCGGCTACACCTTC

V: TRBV28
D: NA
size: few
J: TRBJ1-2
CDR3: CASSLVQNYGYTF
DNA: TGTGCCAGCAGCCTGGTCCAGAACTATGGCTACACCTTC

V: TRBV14
D: NA
size: once
J: TRBJ2-7
CDR3: CASSVIGTPNYEQYF
DNA: TGTGCCAGCAGTGTCATAGGGACTCCTAACTACGAGCAGTACTTC

V: TRBV19
D: TRBD1
size: NA
J: TRBJ1-2
CDR3: CASSIMTGTGLGYTF
DNA: TGTGCCAGTAGTATAATGACCGGGACAGGGCTTGGCTACACCTTC

V: TRBV6-5
D: TRBD1
size: NA
J: TRBJ1-2
CDR3: CASRTGLLGGYTF
DNA: TGTGCCAGCAGGACAGGGCTCCTTGGAGGCTACACCTTC

V: TRBV9
D: NA
size: NA
J: TRBJ2-5
CDR3: CASSVAHSPETQYF
DNA: TGTGCCAGCAGCGTAGCGCACAGTCCAGAGACCCAGTACTTC

V: TRBV19
D: NA
size: NA
J: TRBJ2-3
CDR3: CASSILKTVGTDTQYF
DNA: TGTGCCAGTAGTATTTTGAAGACAGTGGGCACAGATACGCAGTATTTT

V: TRBV7-9
D: TRBD1
size: NA
J: TRBJ1-2
CDR3: CASSTQGQAYGYTF
DNA: TGTGCCAGCAGCACACAAGGACAGGCCTATGGCTACACCTTC

V: TRBV28
D: NA
size: NA
J: TRBJ2-1
CDR3: CASSLSPTYNEQFF
DNA: TGTGCCAGCAGTTTATCGCCTACCTACAATGAGCAGTTCTTC

V: TRBV19
D: TRBD2
size: NA
J: TRBJ2-3
CDR3: CASSISGNADTQYF
DNA: TGTGCCAGTAGTATTAGCGGGAATGCAGATACGCAGTATTTT

V: TRBV5-6
D: TRBD2
size: once
J: TRBJ2-7
CDR3: CASSFLAGGTYEQYF
DNA: TGTGCCAGCAGCTTCCTAGCGGGAGGGACCTACGAGCAGTACTTC

V: TRBV18
D: TRBD2
size: once
J: TRBJ2-1
CDR3: CASSLGLAGYNEQFF
DNA: TGTGCCAGCTCACTAGGACTAGCGGGCTACAATGAGCAGTTCTTC

V: TRBV19
D: TRBD1
size: NA
J: TRBJ2-7
CDR3: CASSTGTGSHEQYF
DNA: TGTGCCAGTAGCACCGGGACAGGGTCCCACGAGCAGTACTTC

V: TRBV2
D: TRBD2
size: NA
J: TRBJ2-1
CDR3: CASTGTSDYNEQFF
DNA: TGTGCCAGCACCGGGACTAGCGACTACAATGAGCAGTTCTTC

V: TRBV5-1
D: TRBD1
size: NA
J: TRBJ1-2
CDR3: CASSHKTGGANGYTF
DNA: TGCGCCAGCAGCCATAAGACAGGGGGCGCGAATGGCTACACCTTC

V: TRBV28
D: NA
size: NA
J: TRBJ2-1
CDR3: CASTTSGVLRDEQFF
DNA: TGTGCCAGCACCACCTCGGGAGTCCTGAGGGATGAGCAGTTCTTC

V: TRBV27
D: TRBD1
size: once
J: TRBJ2-7
CDR3: CASSGPGQGVYEQYF
DNA: TGTGCCAGCAGTGGTCCGGGGCAGGGGGTTTACGAGCAGTACTTC

V: TRBV18
D: NA
size: NA
J: TRBJ2-5
CDR3: CASSPYGQGQETQYF
DNA: TGTGCCAGCTCACCCTACGGGCAGGGGCAAGAGACCCAGTACTTC

V: TRBV7-8
D: NA
size: NA
J: TRBJ2-7
CDR3: CASSSHMYEQYF
DNA: TGTGCCAGCAGCTCCCACATGTACGAGCAGTACTTC

V: TRBV15
D: NA
size: NA
J: TRBJ2-7
CDR3: CATSGQYLTEQYF
DNA: TGTGCCACCAGCGGACAGTACTTGACCGAGCAGTACTTC

V: TRBV7-6
D: NA
size: NA
J: TRBJ1-1
CDR3: CASSKPGTEAFF
DNA: TGTGCCAGCAGCAAACCGGGTACTGAAGCTTTCTTT

V: TRBV7-2
D: TRBD1
size: NA
J: TRBJ2-5
CDR3: CASSMGQKETQYF
DNA: TGTGCCAGCAGCATGGGACAGAAAGAGACCCAGTACTTC

V: TRBV2
D: NA
size: few
J: TRBJ1-4
CDR3: CASMVDSRSEKLFF
DNA: TGTGCCAGCATGGTCGACAGCCGCAGCGAAAAACTGTTTTTT

V: TRBV10-2
D: TRBD2
size: NA
J: TRBJ2-1
CDR3: CASSAGLAGSEYNEQFF
DNA: TGCGCCAGCAGCGCGGGACTAGCGGGATCGGAGTACAATGAGCAGTTCTTC

V: TRBV28
D: NA
size: NA
J: TRBJ1-5
CDR3: CASVSGGGNRQPQHF
DNA: TGTGCCAGCGTTAGCGGCGGGGGGAACCGTCAGCCCCAGCATTTT

V: TRBV6-1
D: TRBD1
size: NA
J: TRBJ1-1
CDR3: CASSGHTGTGPQKAFF
DNA: TGTGCCAGCAGTGGACACACCGGGACAGGGCCTCAGAAAGCTTTCTTT

V: TRBV7-2
D: TRBD1
size: NA
J: TRBJ1-2
CDR3: CASSTNQAGTGYGYTF
DNA: TGTGCCAGCAGCACCAACCAAGCCGGGACAGGGTATGGCTACACCTTC

V: TRBV7-8
D: NA
size: NA
J: TRBJ2-1
CDR3: CASSLAAYNEQFF
DNA: TGTGCCAGCAGCTTGGCAGCCTACAATGAGCAGTTCTTC

V: TRBV7-7
D: NA
size: NA
J: TRBJ2-2
CDR3: CASSLSRDTANTGELFF
DNA: TGTGCCAGCAGCTTGTCCCGGGACACGGCGAACACCGGGGAGCTGTTTTTT

V: TRBV2
D: NA
size: NA
J: TRBJ1-1
CDR3: CASNPGQGTEAFF
DNA: TGTGCCAGCAATCCCGGTCAGGGCACTGAAGCTTTCTTT

V: TRBV15
D: NA
size: NA
J: TRBJ1-1
CDR3: CATSRDVPTEAFF
DNA: TGTGCCACCAGCAGAGACGTTCCTACTGAAGCTTTCTTT

V: TRBV18
D: NA
size: NA
J: TRBJ1-1
CDR3: CASSVGEAMNTEAFF
DNA: TGTGCCAGCTCGGTGGGGGAGGCCATGAACACTGAAGCTTTCTTT

V: TRBV27
D: NA
size: NA
J: TRBJ2-7
CDR3: CASKGSGPPYEQYF
DNA: TGTGCCAGCAAAGGGAGCGGGCCACCCTACGAGCAGTACTTC

V: TRBV30
D: TRBD1
size: NA
J: TRBJ1-4
CDR3: CACRGQGTEKLFF
DNA: TGTGCCTGCCGGGGACAGGGGACTGAAAAACTGTTTTTT

V: TRBV24-1
D: NA
size: once
J: TRBJ2-2
CDR3: CATSDYRDGELFF
DNA: TGTGCCACCAGTGATTACCGGGACGGGGAGCTGTTTTTT

V: TRBV6-5
D: TRBD2
size: NA
J: TRBJ2-7
CDR3: CASTPGLAGDEQYF
DNA: TGTGCCAGCACTCCTGGACTAGCGGGTGACGAGCAGTACTTC

V: TRBV24-1
D: NA
size: NA
J: TRBJ1-5
CDR3: CATSDYTGQPQHF
DNA: TGTGCCACCAGTGATTACACGGGGCAGCCCCAGCATTTT

V: TRBV2
D: TRBD1
size: NA
J: TRBJ2-5
CDR3: CASRTTTGGETQYF
DNA: TGTGCCAGCAGAACTACGACAGGGGGAGAGACCCAGTACTTC

V: TRBV6-1
D: TRBD2
size: NA
J: TRBJ2-7
CDR3: CASSERREFYEQYF
DNA: TGTGCCAGCAGTGAACGGCGGGAGTTCTACGAGCAGTACTTC

V: TRBV5-1
D: NA
size: NA
J: TRBJ2-2
CDR3: CASSLAIGLPNTGELFF
DNA: TGCGCCAGCAGCTTGGCGATTGGGCTGCCTAACACCGGGGAGCTGTTTTTT

V: TRBV19
D: TRBD2
size: NA
J: TRBJ2-1
CDR3: CASKRGGGLSSYNEQFF
DNA: TGTGCCAGTAAAAGAGGCGGGGGGCTTAGCTCCTACAATGAGCAGTTCTTC

V: TRBV9
D: TRBD1
size: NA
J: TRBJ2-2
CDR3: CASSSGQPNTGELFF
DNA: TGTGCCAGCAGCTCGGGACAGCCGAACACCGGGGAGCTGTTTTTT